Included here is one T cell receptor (beta chain) sequence, with context. Its specific antigen is unknown. Base qualities are not provided; no much larger clone lies one nucleotide away. The sample is drawn from a study of T cell responses to AZD1222 COVID-19 vaccine (dated by TCRdb to 2020 to 2023). About the study as a whole: AZD1222 recipients whose second dose came at about 4 weeks and those whose second dose came at about 12 weeks were combined into one group, since spike-specific TCR depth and breadth did not differ between the two schedules. A total of approximately 240 trial participants underwent TCR sequencing, of whom some 200 had received two doses of AZD1222 and some 26 had received two doses of the MenACWY control vaccine. Trial participants were enrolled into age subgroups of 18-55, 56-69 and 70-plus years, which contained around 150, 28 and 57 TCR-sequenced participants, respectively. Results and caveats for the whole study, not just this receptor: The whole spike protein was spanned by vaccine-associated CD4 TCRs, and dominant responses were seen in regions 160-218 and 743-854. Participants were mostly white British and included more females than males, and it was suggested by the authors that clonal diversity may have been underestimated. Only 5 to 7 AZD1222 recipients were SARS-CoV-2 seropositive at baseline, limiting conclusions about previously exposed vaccinees. Nearly half of unique spike-specific TCRs reportedly recognized epitopes outside regions mutated in the B.1.351 and B.1.1.7 variants. After two AZD1222 doses, spike-specific TCR breadth and depth were significantly higher than at day 0 and than in MenACWY recipients. In the small 56-69-year group, the increase in depth fell short of significance, most likely because of low power. Because no day 14 peak-response samples were available, the repertoires could be characterized only after the peak T cell response.

Read against the paper, the sample's time point label means: baseline before first vaccination. Vaccinee samples came from UK trials COV001 and COV002, including a single-blind randomized controlled phase 2/3 trial of AZD1222 (ChAdOx1 nCoV-19) in healthy adults. Trial participant PBMC samples were collected at day 0 and day 28 after the second dose for TCRbeta chain sequencing. The CDR3 regions of human TCRbeta chains were analyzed by immunosequencing. The authors' pipeline ran thus. TCRs in the repertoires were compared against a reference library of SARS-CoV-2-specific TCRs that had been generated with the MIRA antigen-specificity platform. Breadth meant the fraction of unique TCRs that were SARS-CoV-2-associated, whereas depth meant the fraction of total T cells that were SARS-CoV-2-associated. Each spike-specific TCR was assigned to its reactive spike region and to a CD4 or CD8 class using the MIRA data. Log10-transformed breadth and depth values were compared by one-way ANOVA with Sidak's multiple comparisons tests. The table comes from immuneACCESS by way of TCRdb, which keeps in-frame sequences with V and J called. Part of the clones is missing from these tables; in studies checked, under half for an unresolved V gene and the rest for unknown reasons. D and trimming come from the DNA, and the V and J calls and clone size come from that table. Here the sample has some 140,000 clones; about 88% occur a single time. The leading ten clones occupy 3% to 3.5% of the sample.

The sequences come from peripheral blood, collected on day 0 of AZD1222 vaccination. This receptor was taken from an adult in good health.

The DNA reads as follows: TGTGCCAGCAGCTTACCCGACAGGGAGGGCACTGAAGCTTTCTTT. The resulting protein is CASSLPDREGTEAFF. The chain uses TRBV7-9 and TRBJ1-1; TRBD1 fits 7 bases in the junction. Germline trimming: 2 bases from V, 4 bases from J; junction bases outside gene matches: 7. There are 15 amino acids in the CDR3, from cysteine to phenylalanine inclusive. Only CDR3 DNA remains: 45 bases, in frame from the first base. The germline V gene encodes CDR1 SEHNR and CDR2 FQNEAQ (reference sequence).